This T cell receptor beta chain was obtained from a study of OX40 agonist ivuxolimab in advanced cancers. General notes on the study: Ivuxolimab was an agonistic, fully human IgG2 monoclonal antibody directed against OX40 (CD134), a costimulatory receptor. Among the approximately 54 dose-escalation patients, around 19 had hepatocellular carcinoma, 15 or so melanoma, 9 renal cell carcinoma and 9 head and neck cancer. Peripheral TCRbeta sequencing aimed to test whether ivuxolimab altered TCR sequence diversity and caused clonal T-cell expansion. A male proportion of nearly 85% and a mean age of about 60 years, ranging from roughly 23 to 90, were recorded for the dose-escalation cohort. Intravenous ivuxolimab was administered to patients every 2 weeks at six dose levels: 0.01, 0.1, 0.3, 1.5, 3 and 10 mg/kg. The paper describes the monotherapy dose-escalation part (N of about 47 patients) of the phase I trial of ivuxolimab. Prior anti-PD-1, anti-PD-L1 or anti-CTLA-4 therapy was permitted, and checkpoint inhibitors had been received by about 36% of dose-escalation patients. Partial responses were achieved by three dose-escalation patients, of whom one had hepatocellular carcinoma and two had cutaneous melanoma. Study-wide conclusions, independent of this receptor: In partial responders in the 0.1-3.0 mg/kg groups, normalized peripheral clonal expansion was found to be among the lowest, especially among CD8+ T cells. At doses of 0.1 to 3.0 mg/kg, clonal expansion of both CD4+ and CD8+ blood T cells was observed from baseline to week 6. Low levels of normalized T-cell clonal expansion were also seen in some nonresponding patients. After ivuxolimab, expanded clones were on average more numerous among CD8+ T cells than among CD4+ T cells. Antigen specificity was not determined for the clonally expanded peripheral T cells.

Trimming removed 2 bases from V and 4 bases from J, leaving 6 bases between the germline ends. The germline V gene (reference sequence) provides CDR1 SGHKS and CDR2 YYEKEE. Including cysteine and phenylalanine, the CDR3 has 13 amino acids. Here the CDR3 DNA is all that survives: 39 bases in frame from base 1. This clone was observed a handful of times. Its recognized antigen is unknown. No much larger clonotype is one base removed from it; base qualities were not supplied. Patients with autoimmune disease history or receiving systemic immunosuppression were excluded from the trial. Peripheral blood for TCR sequencing was collected from all dose cohorts at baseline, on cycle 4 day 1, and on cycle 7 day 1. Samples were obtained from an open-label, multicenter, first-in-human phase I dose-escalation trial of ivuxolimab. The trial enrolled adults with locally advanced or metastatic head and neck squamous cell, hepatocellular, melanoma or renal cell carcinoma. Before TCR sequencing, CD4+ T cells and CD8+ T cells were sorted from peripheral blood as separate populations.

Genomic DNA was isolated from the sorted cells so that the TCRbeta CDR3 region could be sequenced. TCRbeta CDR3 regions were sequenced using the immunoSEQ Assay. This is the immuneACCESS table as TCRdb keeps it, with only in-frame sequences that have V and J called. A part of the clones is gone; compared with another copy, unresolved V genes explain less than half, and the rest is unexplained. A total of more than 65,000 clones appear in this sample, less than 85% of them only once. Jointly, the top ten make up roughly 0.8% of the sample. The sequences come from CD4+ or CD8+ T cells sorted from blood, collected in a trial of the OX40 agonist ivuxolimab. This receptor chain uses TRBV5-5 and TRBJ2-2; no D gene can be assigned with confidence. The TCR was taken from an adult with an advanced solid tumor such as melanoma, head and neck, liver or kidney cancer. The CDR3 has the sequence CASSLPGTGELFF. At the DNA level, the sequence is TGTGCCAGCAGCTTACCGGGCACCGGGGAGCTGTTTTTT. The reference TRBV5-5 and TRBJ2-2 proteins fill in what lies around the CDR3, so the full variable domain reads DAGVTQSPTHLIKTRGQQVTLRCSPISGHKSVSWYQQVLGQGPQFIFQYYEKEERGRGNFPDRFSARQFPNYSSELNVNALLLGDSALYLCASSLPGTGELFFGEGSRLTVL.